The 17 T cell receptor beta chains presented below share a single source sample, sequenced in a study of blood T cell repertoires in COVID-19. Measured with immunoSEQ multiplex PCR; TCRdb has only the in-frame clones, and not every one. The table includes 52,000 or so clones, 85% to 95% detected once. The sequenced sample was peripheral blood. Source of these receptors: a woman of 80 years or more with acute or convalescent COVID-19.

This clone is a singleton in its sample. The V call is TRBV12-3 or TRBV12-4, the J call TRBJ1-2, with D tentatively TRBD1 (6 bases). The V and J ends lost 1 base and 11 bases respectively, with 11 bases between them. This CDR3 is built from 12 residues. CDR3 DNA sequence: TGTGCCAGCAGTTTAGGCAGGGGTGGTTACACCTTC. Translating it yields CASSLGRGGYTF.

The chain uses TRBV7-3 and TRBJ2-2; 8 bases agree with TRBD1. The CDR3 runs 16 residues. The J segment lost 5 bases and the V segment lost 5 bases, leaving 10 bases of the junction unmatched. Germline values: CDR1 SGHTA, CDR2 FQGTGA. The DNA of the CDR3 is TGTGCCAGCAGCAGCGTCGGGCAGGGGGCGACCGGGGAGCTGTTTTTT. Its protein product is CASSSVGQGATGELFF.

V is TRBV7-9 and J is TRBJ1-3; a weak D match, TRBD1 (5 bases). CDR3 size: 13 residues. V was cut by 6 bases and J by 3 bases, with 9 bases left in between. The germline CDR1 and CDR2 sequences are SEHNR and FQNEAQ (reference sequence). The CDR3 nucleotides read TGTGCCAGCAGGCCCGGACATGGAAACACCATATATTTT. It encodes CASRPGHGNTIYF.

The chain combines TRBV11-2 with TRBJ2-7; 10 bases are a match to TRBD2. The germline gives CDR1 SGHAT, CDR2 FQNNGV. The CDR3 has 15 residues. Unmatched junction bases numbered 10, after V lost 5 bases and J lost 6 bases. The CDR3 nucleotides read TGTGCCAGCAGCATCCTGACTAGCGGGTCTTCCGAGCAGTACTTC. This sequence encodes CASSILTSGSSEQYF.

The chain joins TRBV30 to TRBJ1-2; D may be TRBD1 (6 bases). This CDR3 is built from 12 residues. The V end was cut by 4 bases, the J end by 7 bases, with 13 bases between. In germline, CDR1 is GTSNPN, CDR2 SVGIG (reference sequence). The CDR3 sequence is CAWTPGVVGYTF. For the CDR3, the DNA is TGTGCCTGGACACCAGGGGTCGTTGGCTACACCTTC.

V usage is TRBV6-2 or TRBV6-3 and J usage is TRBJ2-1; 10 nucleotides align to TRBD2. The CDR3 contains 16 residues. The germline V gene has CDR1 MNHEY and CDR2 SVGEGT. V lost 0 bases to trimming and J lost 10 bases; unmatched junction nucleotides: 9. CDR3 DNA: TGTGCCAGCAGTTACTCGATGGTAGCGGGAGGCGAGGAGCAGTTCTTC. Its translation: CASSYSMVAGGEEQFF.

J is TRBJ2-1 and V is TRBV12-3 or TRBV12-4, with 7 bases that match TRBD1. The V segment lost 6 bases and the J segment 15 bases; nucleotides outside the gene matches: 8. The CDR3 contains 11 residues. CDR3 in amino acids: CASSRQGLGFF. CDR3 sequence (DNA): TGTGCCAGCAGCCGACAGGGCCTAGGGTTCTTC.

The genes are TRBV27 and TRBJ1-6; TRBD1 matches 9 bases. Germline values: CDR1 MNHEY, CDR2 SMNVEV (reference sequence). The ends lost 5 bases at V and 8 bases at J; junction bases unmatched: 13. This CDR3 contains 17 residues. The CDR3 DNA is TGTGCCAGCAGTATTACAGGGGGCTTTCTTCTTGATTCACCCCTCCACTTT. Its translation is CASSITGGFLLDSPLHF.

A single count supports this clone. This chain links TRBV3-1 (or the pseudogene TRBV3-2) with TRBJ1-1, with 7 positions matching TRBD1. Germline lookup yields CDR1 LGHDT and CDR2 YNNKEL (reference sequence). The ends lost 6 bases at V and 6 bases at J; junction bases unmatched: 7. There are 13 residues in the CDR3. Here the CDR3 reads CASRTGIGAEAFF. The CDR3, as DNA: TGTGCCAGCAGGACAGGGATAGGAGCTGAAGCTTTCTTT.

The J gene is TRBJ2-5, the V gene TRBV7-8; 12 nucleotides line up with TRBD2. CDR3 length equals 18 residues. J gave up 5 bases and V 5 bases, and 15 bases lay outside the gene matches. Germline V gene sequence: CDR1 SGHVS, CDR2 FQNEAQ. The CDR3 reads CASSRGGASGRAGETQYF. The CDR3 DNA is TGTGCCAGCAGCCGAGGGGGTGCTAGCGGGAGGGCCGGGGAGACCCAGTACTTC.

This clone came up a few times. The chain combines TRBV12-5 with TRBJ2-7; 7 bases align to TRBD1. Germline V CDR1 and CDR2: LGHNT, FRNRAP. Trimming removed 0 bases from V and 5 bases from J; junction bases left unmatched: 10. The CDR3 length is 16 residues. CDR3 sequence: CASGLVTGTATHEQYF. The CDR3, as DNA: TGTGCTAGTGGTTTGGTAACCGGGACAGCAACACACGAGCAGTACTTC. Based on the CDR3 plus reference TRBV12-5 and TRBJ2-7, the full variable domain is DARVTQTPRHKVTEMGQEVTMRCQPILGHNTVFWYRQTMMQGLELLAYFRNRAPLDDSGMPKDRFSAEMPDATLATLKIQPSEPRDSAVYFCASGLVTGTATHEQYFGPGTRLTVT.

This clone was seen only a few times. CDR3 sequence: CASSTDSVRYTF. The CDR3 nucleotides are TGTGCCAGCAGCACGGACAGCGTGCGCTACACCTTC. The chain is built from TRBV7-9 and TRBJ1-2, with D maybe TRBD1 (6 bases). Between the trimmed V and J ends, which lost 5 bases and 9 bases, there was a span of 13 bases. Germline V gene lookup returns CDR1 SEHNR and CDR2 FQNEAQ (reference sequence). The CDR3 covers 12 residues.

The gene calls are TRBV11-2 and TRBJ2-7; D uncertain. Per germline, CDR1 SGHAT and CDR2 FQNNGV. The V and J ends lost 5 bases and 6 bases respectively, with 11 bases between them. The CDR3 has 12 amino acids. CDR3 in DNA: TGTGCCAGCAGCCACCGGGTGAGCGAGCAGTACTTC. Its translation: CASSHRVSEQYF.

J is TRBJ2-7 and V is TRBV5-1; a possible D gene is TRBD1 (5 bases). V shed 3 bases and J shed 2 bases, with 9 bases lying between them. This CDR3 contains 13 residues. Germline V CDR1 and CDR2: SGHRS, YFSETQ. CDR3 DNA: TGCGCCAGCAGCTCGCAGGGCCCCTACGAGCAGTACTTC. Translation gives CASSSQGPYEQYF.

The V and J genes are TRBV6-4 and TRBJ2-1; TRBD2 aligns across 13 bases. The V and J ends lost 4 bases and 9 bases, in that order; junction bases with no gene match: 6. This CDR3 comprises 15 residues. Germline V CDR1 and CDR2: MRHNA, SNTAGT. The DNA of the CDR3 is TGTGCCAGCAGTGCCACTAGCGGGAGGGCCGTTGAGCAGTTCTTC. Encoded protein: CASSATSGRAVEQFF.

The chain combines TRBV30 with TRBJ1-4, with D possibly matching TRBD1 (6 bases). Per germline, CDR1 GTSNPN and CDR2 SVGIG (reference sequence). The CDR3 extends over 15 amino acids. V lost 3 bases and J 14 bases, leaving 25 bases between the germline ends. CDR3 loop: CAWSRRQVVFSILFF. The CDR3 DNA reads TGTGCCTGGAGCAGACGACAGGTCGTATTCTCTATTCTGTTTTTT.

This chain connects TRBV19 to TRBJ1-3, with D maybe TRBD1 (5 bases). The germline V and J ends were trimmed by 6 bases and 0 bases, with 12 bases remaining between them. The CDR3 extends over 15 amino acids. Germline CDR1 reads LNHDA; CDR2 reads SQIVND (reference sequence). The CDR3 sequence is CASSPGLLSGNTIYF. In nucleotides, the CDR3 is TGTGCCAGTAGCCCGGGACTTCTCTCTGGAAACACCATATATTTT.